This entry describes one T cell receptor beta chain. Its antigen remains unknown. This sample's time point: week 47, end of study. Doses of 300 ug of mutant IDH1 20-mer peptide were given with topical imiquimod. The sample belongs to a study of a mutant IDH1 vaccine in newly diagnosed glioma. Turning to the study itself: Earlier treatment was radiotherapy, temozolomide, or both, with most getting both.

With 10 bases clipped from V and 4 bases from J, the junction kept 18 bases outside the gene matches. Germline CDR1 is SNHLY and CDR2 is FYNNEI. The CDR3 has 18 residues. Profiling relied on immunoSEQ multiplex PCR, and the TCRdb table lists in-frame clones only, not all of them. The data contain approximately 56,000 clones, 70% to 85% of them singletons. This sample comprised PBMCs, obtained from a glioma patient whose treatment included an IDH1 peptide vaccine. The gene calls are TRBV2 and TRBJ2-3, with 12 bases aligning to TRBD1. The TCR originated in a man aged 50 or older with glioma. CDR3 bases: TGTGCCATCAAGAGACGGGACAGGGGGCGCAGAGTCGCAGATACGCAGTATTTT. Its protein product is CAIKRRDRGRRVADTQYF.